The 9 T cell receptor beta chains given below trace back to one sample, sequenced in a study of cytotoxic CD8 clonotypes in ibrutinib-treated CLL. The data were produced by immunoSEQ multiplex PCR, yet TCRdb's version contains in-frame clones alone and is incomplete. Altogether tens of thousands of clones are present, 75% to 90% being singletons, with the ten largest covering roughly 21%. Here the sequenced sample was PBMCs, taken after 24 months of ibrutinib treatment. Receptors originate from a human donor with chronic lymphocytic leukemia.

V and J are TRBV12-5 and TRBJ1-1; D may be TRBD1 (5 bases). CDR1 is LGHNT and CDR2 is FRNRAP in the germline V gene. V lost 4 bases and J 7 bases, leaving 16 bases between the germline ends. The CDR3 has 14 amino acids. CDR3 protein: CASGSPGVRDEAFF. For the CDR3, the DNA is TGTGCTAGTGGTTCCCCGGGGGTAAGGGATGAAGCTTTCTTT.

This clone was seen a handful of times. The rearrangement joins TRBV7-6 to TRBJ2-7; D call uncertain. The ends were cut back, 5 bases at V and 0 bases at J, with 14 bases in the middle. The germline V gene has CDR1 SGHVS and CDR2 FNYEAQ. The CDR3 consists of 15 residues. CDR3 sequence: CASSPRAGSSYEQYF. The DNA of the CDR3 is TGTGCCAGCAGCCCACGGGCAGGCAGCTCCTACGAGCAGTACTTC.

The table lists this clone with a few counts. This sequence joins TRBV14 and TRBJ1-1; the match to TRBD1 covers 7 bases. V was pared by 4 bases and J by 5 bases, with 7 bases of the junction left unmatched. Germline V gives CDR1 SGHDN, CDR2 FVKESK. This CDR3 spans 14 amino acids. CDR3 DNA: TGTGCCAGCAGCCCGGACAGGATAAGGACTGAAGCTTTCTTT. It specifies CASSPDRIRTEAFF.

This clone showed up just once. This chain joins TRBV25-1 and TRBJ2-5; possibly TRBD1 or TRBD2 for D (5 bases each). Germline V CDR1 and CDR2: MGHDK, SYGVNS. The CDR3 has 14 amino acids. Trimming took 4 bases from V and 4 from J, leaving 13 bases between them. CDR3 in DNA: TGTGCCAGCAGTGCCCTCGGGGCGGGAGAGACCCAGTACTTC. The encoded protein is CASSALGAGETQYF.

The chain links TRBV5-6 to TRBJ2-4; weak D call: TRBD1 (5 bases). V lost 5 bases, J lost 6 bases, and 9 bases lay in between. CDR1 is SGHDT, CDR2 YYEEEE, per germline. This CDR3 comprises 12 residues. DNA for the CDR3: TGTGCCAGCAGTAAGGACATAAACATTCAGTACTTC. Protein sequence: CASSKDINIQYF.

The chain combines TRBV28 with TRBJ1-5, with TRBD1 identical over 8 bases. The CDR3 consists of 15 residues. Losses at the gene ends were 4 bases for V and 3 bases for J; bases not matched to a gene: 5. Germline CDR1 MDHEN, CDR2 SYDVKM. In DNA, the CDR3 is TGTGCCAGCAGTTCGGGACAGGTACTCAATCAGCCCCAGCATTTT. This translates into CASSSGQVLNQPQHF.

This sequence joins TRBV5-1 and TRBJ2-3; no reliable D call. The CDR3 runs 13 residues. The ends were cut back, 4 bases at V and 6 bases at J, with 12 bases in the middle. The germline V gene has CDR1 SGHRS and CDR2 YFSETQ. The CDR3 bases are TGCGCCAGCAGCGGGTGGACGGTCGATACGCAGTATTTT. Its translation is CASSGWTVDTQYF.

This CDR3 reads CASSTIGTGDRHNEQFF. Written as DNA, the CDR3 is TGTGCCAGTAGTACGATAGGGACAGGGGACCGTCACAATGAGCAGTTCTTC. This rearrangement joins TRBV19 to TRBJ2-1; 10 bases are a match to TRBD1. Germline-derived CDR1 and CDR2 are LNHDA and SQIVND (reference sequence). V lost 4 bases and J lost 5; bases outside the gene matches: 11. CDR3 length: 17 residues.

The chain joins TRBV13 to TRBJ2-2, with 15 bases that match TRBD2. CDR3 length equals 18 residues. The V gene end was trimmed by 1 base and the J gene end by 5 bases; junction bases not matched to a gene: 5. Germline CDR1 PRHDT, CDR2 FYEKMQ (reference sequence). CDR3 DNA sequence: TGTGCCAGCAGCTTAGCCGCGGGACTAGCGGGAGGTACCGGGGAGCTGTTTTTT. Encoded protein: CASSLAAGLAGGTGELFF.